What follows are 3 T cell receptor beta chains derived from one specimen sequenced in a study of post-analysis software for immune sequencing data. General study results and limits: Controls showed lower frequencies than patients for 5 or 6 TRBV segments, and TRBV5-6, TRBV5-1 and TRBV20-1 were among these.

The antigens of these receptors remain unknown. Unique molecular identifiers tagged the TCR beta cDNA libraries. Using its own MiXCR run on the PCR reads, TCRdb lists one record per CDR3 protein. The data hold hundreds of thousands of distinct CDR3 sequences, with 25% to 30% observed a single time. The sample consisted of blood. These receptors all stem from a girl aged 5-17 years with multiple sclerosis.

This chain links TRBV15 with TRBJ2-7; TRBD2 might be the D (6 bases). Judging by the DNA end, TRBJ2-5 fits better; the J call may be wrong. Germline V lookup: CDR1 LNHNV, CDR2 YYDKDF (reference sequence). The CDR3 is made up of 15 amino acids. The CDR3 protein is CATSRDRRRGETQYF. For the CDR3, the DNA is TGTGCCACCAGCAGGGATCGGAGGAGGGGAGAGACCCAGTACTTC.

This chain uses TRBV27 with TRBJ2-1, with 9 positions matching TRBD2. V shed 5 bases, J shed 4 bases, and the junction held 6 bases outside the gene matches. Germline values: CDR1 MNHEY, CDR2 SMNVEV (reference sequence). The CDR3 is 15 residues long. The CDR3 nucleotides read TGTGCCAGCAGTCTTAGCGGGAGTCTATACAATGAGCAGTTCTTC. Residues: CASSLSGSLYNEQFF.

A few counts support this clonotype. A much larger clone differs from this one at a single base, so this may be a read error. The V and J genes are TRBV29-1 and TRBJ2-1; a possible D gene is TRBD1 (5 bases). Germline V gene data show CDR1 as SQVTM and CDR2 as ANQGSEA. Deletions cut 3 bases from V and 6 bases from J, with 12 bases between. This CDR3 has 13 amino acids. The chain's CDR3 is CSVDRAGCNEQFF. The CDR3 nucleotides are TGCAGCGTTGATCGGGCAGGGTGCAATGAGCAGTTCTTC.